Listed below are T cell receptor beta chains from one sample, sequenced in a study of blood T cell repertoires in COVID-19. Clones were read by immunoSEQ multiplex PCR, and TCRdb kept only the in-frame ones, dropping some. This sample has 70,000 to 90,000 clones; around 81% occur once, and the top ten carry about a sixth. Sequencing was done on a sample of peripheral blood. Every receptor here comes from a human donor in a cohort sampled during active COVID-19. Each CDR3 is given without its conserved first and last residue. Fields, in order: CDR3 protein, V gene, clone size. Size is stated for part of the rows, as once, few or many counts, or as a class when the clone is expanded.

CDR3 protein: ASSYSRQQETQY
V gene: TRBV6-5
clone size: -

CDR3 protein: TSSQDEFRRIASTDTQY
V gene: TRBV1
clone size: -

CDR3 protein: ASSLAPGTYEQY
V gene: TRBV7-6
clone size: -

CDR3 protein: ASSLSPEGEKLF
V gene: TRBV7-9
clone size: few

CDR3 protein: SVEERGASNEKLF
V gene: TRBV29-1
clone size: -

CDR3 protein: ASSETGSSGNTIY
V gene: TRBV7-2
clone size: -

CDR3 protein: AISPREGTSLAAGELF
V gene: TRBV10-3
clone size: -

CDR3 protein: AWSYYRASAEAF
V gene: TRBV30
clone size: -

CDR3 protein: ASSYLGGRTYNEQF
V gene: TRBV11-2
clone size: -

CDR3 protein: ASTGTQGTYNEQF
V gene: TRBV7-2
clone size: -

CDR3 protein: ATSAPGQVPSTDTQY
V gene: TRBV24-1
clone size: -

CDR3 protein: ASSRSGSSGNTIY
V gene: TRBV19
clone size: once

CDR3 protein: AISEWSGGDEKLF
V gene: TRBV10-3
clone size: -

CDR3 protein: ASSFLRGGNEKLF
V gene: TRBV27
clone size: once